These T cell receptor beta chains were read from a single sample in a study of post-analysis software for immune sequencing data. TCRdb passed the PCR reads through MiXCR, listing each CDR3 protein once. The data show around 260,000 distinct CDR3 sequences, with 35% to 40% seen just once and approximately 4.6% held by the top ten. The sequencing sample was made of blood. The receptor set was obtained from a girl aged 5-17 years with multiple sclerosis. The CDR3 runs from the conserved cysteine through the conserved F or W. Fields, in order: J gene, clone size, V gene, D gene, CDR3 DNA, CDR3 protein. The D gene is left open where the match is weak. Not all rows give a size; the values are once, few, many and, for expanded clones, a class.

TRBJ1-5	many	TRBV9	-	TGTGCCAGCAGCGCGGGGACCGGCAAGGGAGAGCCCCAGCATTTT	CASSAGTGKGEPQHF
TRBJ1-1	few	TRBV2	-	TGTGCCAGCAGGGAAAGGGGCAGTTTGAACACTGAAGCTTTCTTT	CASRERGSLNTEAFF
TRBJ2-5	-	TRBV5-1	TRBD2	TGCGCCAGCAGCGCGGAGGGACTAGCGTCGGAGACCCAGTACTTC	CASSAEGLASETQYF
TRBJ1-1	-	TRBV10-2	-	TGCGCCAGCACTGAGGGAGGGACTGAAGCTTTCTTT	CASTEGGTEAFF
TRBJ2-7	many	TRBV20-1	TRBD2	TGCAGTGCCAGTGGACTAGCCAACGACGAGCAGTACTTC	CSASGLANDEQYF
TRBJ2-5	few	TRBV10-3	TRBD2	TGTGCCATCAGTGAGTGGACTAGCGGAGGCGGGGAGACCCAGTACTTC	CAISEWTSGGGETQYF
TRBJ1-2	many	TRBV11-2	-	TGTGCCAGCAGCTTAGAGGCAGGCGTCAACTATGGCTACACCTTC	CASSLEAGVNYGYTF
TRBJ2-7	once	TRBV3-1	-	TGTGCCAGCAGCCAAGATCGGGGGAACAAGTGGTACGAGCAGTACTTC	CASSQDRGNKWYEQYF
TRBJ2-3	-	TRBV29-1	-	TGCAGCGTTTGGATCGTGGCCAGGCCTCGCACAGATACGCAGTATTTT	CSVWIVARPRTDTQYF
TRBJ2-4	many	TRBV15	-	TGTGCCACCAGCAGAGAGGCCTCGAACCGAGTTGCCAAAAACATTCAGTACTTC	CATSREASNRVAKNIQYF
TRBJ1-1	few	TRBV12-3/TRBV12-4	-	TGTGCCAGCAGTTCCACTGAAGGAGCTTTCTTT	CASSSTEGAFF
TRBJ2-3	few	TRBV10-3	-	TGTGCCATCCAAGCGCCAACTTCAGATACGCAGTATTTT	CAIQAPTSDTQYF
TRBJ2-5	many	TRBV5-1	-	TGCGCCAGCAGCTCGAAGACAGCTTACCAAGAGACCCAGTACTTC	CASSSKTAYQETQYF
TRBJ1-1	-	TRBV19	-	TGTGCCAGTAGAGCCCAGATTGCGGACACTGAAGCTTTCTTT	CASRAQIADTEAFF
TRBJ2-2	-	TRBV6-5	-	TGTGCCACCAGGGGGAGGCAGGGGATAACGGCCGGGGAGCTGTTTTTT	CATRGRQGITAGELFF
TRBJ2-5	few	TRBV20-1	TRBD2	TGCAGTGCTGGGAGGCTAGCGGGGGAAGAGGCCCAGTACTTC	CSAGRLAGEEAQYF
TRBJ2-1	few	TRBV27	TRBD2	TGTGCCAGCAGTTTATCTCTTCGATTTGCTAGCGGGGCTAGCTCCTACAATGAGCAGTTCTTC	CASSLSLRFASGASSYNEQFF
TRBJ2-5	-	TRBV20-1	-	TGCAGTGCTAGAGGGGATCCTCGGGTGGAGACCCAGTACTTC	CSARGDPRVETQYF
TRBJ2-7	-	TRBV7-2	-	TGTGCCAGCAGCACAGCCGGCGTTGGGCGCGTCTACGGGCAGTACTTC	CASSTAGVGRVYGQYF
TRBJ2-7	-	TRBV20-1	TRBD2	TGCAGTGGTTCGACTAGCGGGTTATACGAGCAGTACTTC	CSGSTSGLYEQYF
TRBJ1-2	-	TRBV12-3/TRBV12-4	-	TGTGCCAGCAGTCACAGGGTCTTCGAGGGCTACACCTTC	CASSHRVFEGYTF
TRBJ2-1	many	TRBV29-1	-	TGCAGCGTGCCCTTCGCCTACAATGAGCAGTTCTTC	CSVPFAYNEQFF
TRBJ2-2	few	TRBV7-7	-	TGTGCCAGCAGCTTAGCCAGCCCGAACACCGGGGAGCTGTTTTTT	CASSLASPNTGELFF
TRBJ2-5	many	TRBV10-3	-	TGTGCCATCAGTGAGTCACGCCTACGGGAGACCCAGTACTTC	CAISESRLRETQYF
TRBJ1-5	many	TRBV7-2	-	TGTGCCAGCAGCTTAGTAAAGGAGTTTTGGGGAGAAGAGCCCCAGCATTTT	CASSLVKEFWGEEPQHF
TRBJ2-3	many	TRBV10-3	-	TGTGCCATCAGTGAGAGGGGGGCCGACACAGATACGCAGTATTTT	CAISERGADTDTQYF
TRBJ1-2	many	TRBV5-1	-	TGCGCCAGCAGCCCAGCCGGGGTAAAGAACGGCTACACCTTC	CASSPAGVKNGYTF
TRBJ2-5	many	TRBV5-1	TRBD2	TGCGCCAGCAGCTCCTCCCTAGCGGGGGAGACCCAGTACTTC	CASSSSLAGETQYF
TRBJ2-5	few	TRBV20-1	-	TGCAGTGCTAGAGATGGGGCGTCCCAAGAGACCCAGTACTTC	CSARDGASQETQYF
TRBJ1-4	few	TRBV6-1	TRBD1	TGTGCCAGCAATTCCGAAGACAGGGTACAGGAAAAACGGTTTTTT	CASNSEDRVQEKRFF
TRBJ1-1	-	TRBV5-5	-	TGTGCCAGCAGCTTTCGGAGGGGCACTGAAGCTTTCTTT	CASSFRRGTEAFF
TRBJ2-3	-	TRBV4-2	-	TGTGCCAGCAGCCAAGAACTGAGTGGAGATATGCAGTATTTT	CASSQELSGDMQYF
TRBJ2-2	few	TRBV7-3	-	TGTGCCAGCAGCTTAATGGTCTCCGGGGAGCTGTTTTTT	CASSLMVSGELFF
TRBJ2-1	-	TRBV6-4	-	TGTGCCAGCAGTGCGGGAGCCTACAATGAGCAGTTCTTC	CASSAGAYNEQFF
TRBJ2-1	-	TRBV6-1	-	TGTGCCAGCAGTAAAAAGGGACGGAGGGTAGGTGGCAATGAGCAGTTCTTC	CASSKKGRRVGGNEQFF
TRBJ1-4	-	TRBV14	-	TGTGCCAGCAGCCAAGCCCTCAGGGCGAATGAAAAACTGTTTTTT	CASSQALRANEKLFF
TRBJ2-2	-	TRBV20-1	-	TGCAGTGCTAGAGACTCCCGGGGGCGAGGCACCGGGGAGCTGTTTTTT	CSARDSRGRGTGELFF
TRBJ2-3	-	TRBV7-9	TRBD1	TGTGCCAGCAGCACATCTCAGGGGGCGGATTCAGATACGCAGTATTTT	CASSTSQGADSDTQYF
TRBJ1-2	-	TRBV27	TRBD1	TGTGCCAGCGGACCAGGGGGTTCTTATGGCTACACCTTC	CASGPGGSYGYTF
TRBJ2-1	few	TRBV20-1	-	TGCAGTGCTAGGACCTCTTGGTATGAGCAGTTCTTC	CSARTSWYEQFF
TRBJ2-2	-	TRBV7-3	-	TGTGCCAGCAGCTTAAACAGGGTGGACACCGGGGAGCTGTTTTTT	CASSLNRVDTGELFF
TRBJ2-1	-	TRBV6-2/TRBV6-3	TRBD2	TGTGCCAGCAGTTTGGGACTAGCGAACAGTGAGCAGTTCTTC	CASSLGLANSEQFF
TRBJ1-2	many	TRBV3-1	-	TGTGCCAGCAGCCTGCAGGCCTACTATGGCTACACCTTC	CASSLQAYYGYTF
TRBJ2-3	-	TRBV18	TRBD2	TGTGCCAGCTCACGGGGGACTAGCGGCTCCAGCACAGATACGCAGTATTTT	CASSRGTSGSSTDTQYF
TRBJ2-1	many	TRBV7-2	-	TGTGCCAGCAACGAGGGGGGGAGTGAGCAGTTCTTC	CASNEGGSEQFF
TRBJ1-1	few	TRBV7-2	-	TGTGCCAGCAGCCAACAGGCGAACACTGAAGCTTTCTTT	CASSQQANTEAFF
TRBJ2-7	-	TRBV7-3	-	TGTGCCAGCAGCCCCGAGGCGCGGACTTCCTACAATGAGCAGTACTTC	CASSPEARTSYNEQYF
TRBJ2-7	many	TRBV7-2	TRBD1	TGTGCCAGCAGCAGACAGGGCAACTTGGGCGAGCAGTACTTC	CASSRQGNLGEQYF
TRBJ1-1	many	TRBV10-3	TRBD1	TGTGCCATCAGTAAGACAGGGGACACTGAAGCTTTCTTT	CAISKTGDTEAFF
TRBJ2-1	-	TRBV12-3/TRBV12-4	-	TGTGCCAGCAGTGTGAGAGCAGATGAGCAGTTCTTC	CASSVRADEQFF
TRBJ2-5	-	TRBV5-1	-	TGCGCCAGCAGCCCGTTCGGGGGCCAAGAGACCCAGTACTTC	CASSPFGGQETQYF
TRBJ1-4	-	TRBV19	TRBD1	TGTGCCAGTAGACATCGACAGGGAGGTGGTGAAAAACTGTTTTTT	CASRHRQGGGEKLFF
TRBJ2-4	-	TRBV7-6	-	TGTGCCAGCAGCTTATCCCCGTACCTAGCCAAAAACATTCAGTACTTC	CASSLSPYLAKNIQYF
TRBJ1-1	-	TRBV20-1	TRBD1	TGCAGTGCTAGATTCCCCGGACAGGGACCAATCGCTTTCTTT	CSARFPGQGPIAFF
TRBJ2-1	-	TRBV6-5	TRBD2	TGTGCCAGCAGTTACGGGACTAGCGGGAGCGGTGAGCAGTTCTTC	CASSYGTSGSGEQFF
TRBJ2-1	-	TRBV5-5	-	TGTGCCAGCAGCTTCGGACGGCCTTCTCGCAATGAGCAGTTCTTC	CASSFGRPSRNEQFF
TRBJ2-1	many	TRBV20-1	TRBD2	TGCAGTGCTAGGTCGAGAGCCGGGGGGTTTTACAATGAGCAGTTCTTC	CSARSRAGGFYNEQFF
TRBJ2-3	-	TRBV7-9	-	TGTGCCAGCAGCACCCTACAAGGAAGGGCAATAGATACGCAGTATTTT	CASSTLQGRAIDTQYF
TRBJ1-5	many	TRBV5-6	-	TGTGCCAGCAGCTTGGGTGTACGAGATCAGCCCCAGCATTTT	CASSLGVRDQPQHF
TRBJ2-1	few	TRBV12-3/TRBV12-4	-	TGTGCCAGCAATCGGGCAACTCACAATGAGCAGTTCTTC	CASNRATHNEQFF